The next 27 T cell receptor beta chains were all read from a single sample in a study of blood T cell repertoires in COVID-19. The method was immunoSEQ multiplex PCR; TCRdb's version includes in-frame clones alone and lacks a portion of them. Here the sample spans approximately 230,000 clones, 70% to 90% being singletons. The sequenced sample was peripheral blood. Receptors were obtained from a man younger than 35 with active or convalescent COVID-19.

The chain combines TRBV6-2 or TRBV6-3 with TRBJ2-1; 8 bases line up with TRBD1. CDR1 MNHEY and CDR2 SVGEGT come from the germline V gene. This CDR3 is built from 13 residues. Trimming removed 5 bases from V and 7 bases from J; junction bases left unmatched: 4. CDR3 DNA: TGTGCCAGCAGTCAATACAGGGGGAATGAGCAGTTCTTC. The encoded protein is CASSQYRGNEQFF.

V is TRBV4-1 and J is TRBJ1-4, with TRBD1 matching over 7 bases. With V trimmed by 1 base and J by 10 bases, 3 bases remained unmatched. The germline V gene encodes CDR1 MGHRA and CDR2 YSYEKL. The CDR3 runs 13 residues. The CDR3, as DNA: TGCGCCAGCAGCCAAGTAACAGGGGCAAAACTGTTTTTT. Amino acids: CASSQVTGAKLFF.

The chain joins TRBV5-1 to TRBJ2-7, with 9 bases lining up with TRBD2. Germline trimming cut 4 bases from V and 5 bases from J; bases unmatched to any gene: 7. CDR1 and CDR2 (germline): SGHRS, YFSETQ. There are 14 residues in the CDR3. CDR3 amino acids: CASSGLAGANEQYF. The CDR3 coding sequence is TGCGCCAGCAGCGGGTTAGCGGGAGCCAACGAGCAGTACTTC.

This chain links TRBV5-1 with TRBJ1-1; the match to TRBD1 covers 9 bases. V was clipped by 4 bases and J by 3 bases; unmatched bases: 4. Germline V CDR1 and CDR2: SGHRS, YFSETQ. The CDR3 is made up of 14 amino acids. The CDR3 protein is CASSLQGADTEAFF. The CDR3 coding sequence is TGCGCCAGCAGCCTACAGGGGGCCGACACTGAAGCTTTCTTT.

The rearrangement uses TRBV6-4 and TRBJ1-2; 7 positions match TRBD1. The CDR3 is 14 amino acids. Germline assignment: CDR1 MRHNA and CDR2 SNTAGT. The J segment lost 8 bases and the V segment lost 6 bases, leaving 12 bases of the junction unmatched. CDR3 amino acids: CASSPKTGLDGYTF. The CDR3, as DNA: TGTGCCAGCAGCCCTAAGACAGGGCTGGACGGCTACACCTTC.

The rearrangement joins TRBV14 to TRBJ1-5; D not certain. V gave up 4 bases and J gave up 2 bases, with 9 bases separating them. Germline-derived CDR1 and CDR2 are SGHDN and FVKESK. The CDR3 has 14 residues. CDR3 sequence reads: CASSPAGGNQPQHF. The CDR3 DNA reads as TGTGCCAGCAGCCCGGCCGGGGGCAATCAGCCCCAGCATTTT.

There are a few counts of this clone. The gene calls are TRBV3-1 (or the pseudogene TRBV3-2) and TRBJ1-6; TRBD1 aligns across 9 bases. Looked up from germline, CDR1 is LGHDT and CDR2 is YNNKEL (reference sequence). The V and J ends lost 6 bases and 5 bases, in that order; junction bases with no gene match: 2. This CDR3 spans 14 amino acids. CDR3 protein: CASRGTGNNSPLHF. The CDR3 DNA is TGTGCCAGCAGAGGGACAGGGAATAATTCACCCCTCCACTTT.

CDR3 sequence (DNA): TGTGCCAGCAGCATTCGGCGCTTACTATCCTACGAGCAGTACTTC. Encoded protein: CASSIRRLLSYEQYF. The rearrangement uses TRBV7-8 and TRBJ2-7; D remains unclear. Between the trimmed V and J ends, which lost 5 bases and 1 base, there was a span of 15 bases. The CDR3 is made up of 15 amino acids. Germline CDR1 reads SGHVS; CDR2 reads FQNEAQ.

The CDR3 DNA reads as TGTGCCAGCAGCGAATCCGGACTACTGTTTTTT. This codes for CASSESGLLFF. The chain couples TRBV7-6 to TRBJ1-4; no reliable D call. The CDR3 loop spans 11 amino acids. Deletions cut 5 bases from V and 13 bases from J, with 11 bases between. Germline CDR1 reads SGHVS; CDR2 reads FNYEAQ.

This chain joins TRBV29-1 and TRBJ1-5; possibly TRBD1 for D (6 bases). The germline gives CDR1 SQVTM, CDR2 ANQGSEA. The CDR3 contains 11 residues. V was cut by 7 bases and J by 12 bases, with 16 bases left in between. The CDR3: CSAETGLVQHF. Here the CDR3 DNA reads TGCAGCGCGGAAACAGGGTTGGTCCAGCATTTT.

The chain links TRBV7-6 to TRBJ1-3, with TRBD1 identical over 7 bases. From germline, CDR1 is SGHVS and CDR2 FNYEAQ. The CDR3 is 14 amino acids. V shed 5 bases and J 4 bases; nucleotides not matched to a gene: 5. DNA for the CDR3: TGTGCCAGCAGCACGAGGGACAGCGGAAACACCATATATTTT. It is translated as CASSTRDSGNTIYF.

The chain recombines TRBV9 with TRBJ2-7; 13 nucleotides align to TRBD2. Germline V lookup: CDR1 SGDLS, CDR2 YYNGEE. The CDR3 runs 19 residues. J gave up 2 bases and V 2 bases, and 13 bases lay outside the gene matches. CDR3 loop: CASSVGERLAGGNAYEQYF. In DNA form, the CDR3 reads TGTGCCAGCAGCGTCGGTGAGAGACTAGCGGGAGGCAACGCCTACGAGCAGTACTTC.

DNA for the CDR3: TGTGCCAGCAGAAAGGGACAATCTAACTCCTACGAGCAGTACTTC. Protein product: CASRKGQSNSYEQYF. The chain links TRBV27 to TRBJ2-7; D is perhaps TRBD1 (6 bases). Trimming stripped 6 bases from V and 0 bases from J, with 15 bases between. CDR1 MNHEY and CDR2 SMNVEV come from the germline V gene (reference sequence). CDR3 length: 15 residues.

This chain connects TRBV29-1 to TRBJ1-1; 8 bases line up with TRBD1. The V segment lost 3 bases and the J segment 7 bases; nucleotides outside the gene matches: 7. CDR3 length equals 13 residues. Germline-derived CDR1 and CDR2 are SQVTM and ANQGSEA. This chain's CDR3 is CSVEVQGADEAFF. CDR3 nucleotides: TGCAGCGTTGAGGTGCAGGGGGCGGATGAAGCTTTCTTT.

This clone was seen more than once but under ten times. The chain carries TRBV9 and TRBJ2-2; 13 bases map to TRBD2. The germline CDR1 and CDR2 sequences are SGDLS and YYNGEE. The CDR3 is made up of 19 amino acids. Trimming at V came to 3 bases and at J to 3 bases, leaving 11 bases not matched to a gene. The CDR3 reads CASSGSAGLAGLDTGELFF. In nucleotides, the CDR3 is TGTGCCAGCAGCGGCAGCGCGGGACTAGCGGGGCTGGACACCGGGGAGCTGTTTTTT.

The chain recombines TRBV28 with TRBJ2-7, with 7 positions matching TRBD1. The V and J ends lost 7 bases and 7 bases, in that order; junction bases with no gene match: 13. Germline CDR1 is MDHEN and CDR2 is SYDVKM. The CDR3 sequence is 14 residues long. The CDR3 DNA reads as TGTGCCAGCACGCACCCGGACAGGTTTGGGGAGCAGTACTTC. Its protein is CASTHPDRFGEQYF.

This rearrangement joins TRBV5-1 to TRBJ1-3; D might be TRBD1 (5 bases). Trimming left V 4 bases short and J 0 bases short, with 17 bases between. The CDR3 has 17 residues. Germline CDR1 SGHRS, CDR2 YFSETQ. The CDR3, as DNA: TGCGCCAGCAGCCCGACTGTCACAGGACCCTCTGGAAACACCATATATTTT. It translates to CASSPTVTGPSGNTIYF.

This chain connects TRBV28 to TRBJ2-1, with a tentative D call TRBD2 (6 bases). Germline CDR1 is MDHEN and CDR2 is SYDVKM. The V end was cut by 5 bases, the J end by 8 bases, with 13 bases between. The CDR3 length is 13 residues. CDR3 region: CASSTSSLDEQFF. For the CDR3, the DNA is TGTGCCAGCAGTACTAGCAGTCTCGATGAGCAGTTCTTC. Based on the CDR3 plus reference TRBV28 and TRBJ2-1, the full variable domain is DVKVTQSSRYLVKRTGEKVFLECVQDMDHENMFWYRQDPGLGLRLIYFSYDVKMKEKGDIPEGYSVSREKKERFSLILESASTNQTSMYLCASSTSSLDEQFFGPGTRLTVL.

The rearrangement uses TRBV28 and TRBJ2-3, with D maybe TRBD1 (6 bases). Germline V gene lookup returns CDR1 MDHEN and CDR2 SYDVKM. CDR3 length: 15 residues. Trimming shortened V by 6 bases and J by 0 bases, and 13 bases separated the two germline ends. The CDR3 spells CASRFTGTSTDTQYF. CDR3 sequence (DNA): TGTGCCAGCAGGTTCACAGGGACGAGCACAGATACGCAGTATTTT.

V gene TRBV7-2 combines with J gene TRBJ1-1; D is unresolved. The ends were cut back, 4 bases at V and 0 bases at J, with 12 bases in the middle. There are 15 residues in the CDR3. Germline loops: CDR1 SGHTA, CDR2 FQGNSA. The DNA of the CDR3 is TGTGCCAGCAGCTCGCTTGGAGGAGTGAACACTGAAGCTTTCTTT. This encodes CASSSLGGVNTEAFF.

This rearrangement joins TRBV6-5 to TRBJ1-2, with D possibly matching TRBD1 (6 bases). The CDR3 spans 11 residues. Trimming pared 4 bases from V and 14 bases from J, leaving 14 bases between. The germline V gene encodes CDR1 MNHEY and CDR2 SVGAGI. The CDR3 region is CASSSDRLRTF. The DNA for the CDR3 is TGTGCCAGCAGTTCCGACAGGCTCAGGACCTTC.

This clone was counted a few times. This chain joins TRBV7-8 and TRBJ2-7, with TRBD1 matching 7 bases. The CDR3 spans 15 residues. The germline gives CDR1 SGHVS, CDR2 FQNEAQ. J was trimmed by 7 bases and V by 5 bases; bases with no gene match: 14. DNA of the CDR3: TGTGCCAGCAGCCTGATGACAGGGCAACTGGGGGAGCAGTACTTC. It specifies CASSLMTGQLGEQYF.

The CDR3 DNA reads as TGCGCCAGCAGCTTACTAGTTTCAGGAGTAGTAGGGGATACGCAGTATTTT. It yields the protein CASSLLVSGVVGDTQYF. This chain links TRBV5-1 with TRBJ2-3; the D gene is possibly TRBD2 (5 bases). Trimming shortened V by 2 bases and J by 6 bases, and 22 bases separated the two germline ends. Germline V CDR1 and CDR2: SGHRS, YFSETQ. The CDR3 is 17 residues long.

The chain uses TRBV4-3 and TRBJ1-6; TRBD1 is a possible D gene (6 bases). In germline, CDR1 is LGHNA, CDR2 YSLEER. This CDR3 has 13 amino acids. The V and J ends lost 4 bases and 11 bases respectively, with 12 bases between them. The CDR3 protein is CASSPDRGTPLHF. The CDR3 bases are TGCGCCAGCAGCCCCGATAGGGGGACACCCCTCCACTTT.

The V and J genes are TRBV19 and TRBJ1-2; tentative D call: TRBD1 (5 bases). This CDR3 region has 12 residues. V was clipped by 8 bases and J by 5 bases, with 12 bases between them. Germline-derived CDR1 and CDR2 are LNHDA and SQIVND (reference sequence). The CDR3 region has the DNA TGTGCCAGTTCGGGGGTTGGGTATGGCTACACCTTC. As protein: CASSGVGYGYTF. The variable domain in full, with the rest retrieved from reference TRBV19 and TRBJ1-2, is DGGITQSPKYLFRKEGQNVTLSCEQNLNHDAMYWYRQDPGQGLRLIYYSQIVNDFQKGDIAEGYSVSREKKESFPLTVTSAQKNPTAFYLCASSGVGYGYTFGSGTRLTVV.

In its sample, this clone was seen once. This sequence joins TRBV6-6 and TRBJ2-7; 10 bases map to TRBD1. The CDR3 contains 17 residues. With V trimmed by 5 bases and J by 5 bases, 15 bases remained unmatched. From germline, CDR1 is MNHNY and CDR2 SVGAGI (reference sequence). In DNA, the CDR3 is TGTGCCAGCAGTCCCTCGGCGCTGCGACAGGGGGCTCACGAGCAGTACTTC. As protein: CASSPSALRQGAHEQYF.

This sequence joins TRBV11-3 and TRBJ2-1, with 7 bases aligning to TRBD2. The germline CDR1 and CDR2 sequences are SGHNT and YENEEA. With V trimmed by 0 bases and J by 7 bases, 9 bases remained unmatched. The CDR3 consists of 16 residues. This chain's CDR3 is CASSLDGGEGQNEQFF. The CDR3 DNA follows: TGTGCCAGCAGCTTAGATGGGGGGGAGGGCCAGAATGAGCAGTTCTTC.